The entry below gives a single TCR beta chain sequence along with its context. This record comes from a study of blood T cell repertoires in COVID-19. The protocol was immunoSEQ multiplex PCR, while the TCRdb copy is restricted to in-frame clones and leaves out a portion. The sample carries roughly 220,000 clones, 84% recorded once. The sequenced sample consisted of PBMCs or T cells enriched from blood (not recorded which). This TCR was recovered from a woman in her thirties or forties who had recovered from COVID-19.

DNA of the CDR3: TGTGCCAGCAGTTACCATAGAGGGGGAGCAGATACGCAGTATTTT. Its protein product is CASSYHRGGADTQYF. V usage is TRBV6-2 or TRBV6-3 and J usage is TRBJ2-3; the D gene is possibly TRBD1 (6 bases). The V end was cut by 2 bases, the J end by 4 bases, with 13 bases between. CDR3 length equals 15 residues. Germline-derived CDR1 and CDR2 are MNHEY and SVGEGT.